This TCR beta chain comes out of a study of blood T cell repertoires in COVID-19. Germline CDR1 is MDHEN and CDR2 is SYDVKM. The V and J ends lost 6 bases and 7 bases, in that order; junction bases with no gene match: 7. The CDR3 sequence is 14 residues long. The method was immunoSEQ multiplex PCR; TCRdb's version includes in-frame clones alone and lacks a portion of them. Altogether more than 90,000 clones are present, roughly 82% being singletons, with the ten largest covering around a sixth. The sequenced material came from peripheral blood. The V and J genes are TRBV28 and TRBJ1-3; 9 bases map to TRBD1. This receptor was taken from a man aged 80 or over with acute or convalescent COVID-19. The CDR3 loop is CASRTGTGTNTIYF. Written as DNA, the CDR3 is TGTGCCAGCAGGACCGGGACAGGGACGAACACCATATATTTT.